These 19 T cell receptor beta chains share one sample of origin, sequenced in a study of metastatic and nonmetastatic thyroid tumors. TCRdb re-analyzed the PCR reads using MiXCR. The sample includes tens of thousands of clones, about 12% seen only once; the top ten take roughly 10%. Treatment of any kind had been given to no patient before thyroid surgery. Input material: tumor tissue. Receptors were obtained from a female donor with papillary thyroid cancer or a benign thyroid nodule (not recorded which). Some clones in this sample may be carry-over from other donors' samples.

The sample holds a few counts of this clone. Mismatch with germline at one junction end may stem from a read error. The chain has TRBV6-4 and TRBJ2-3; D ambiguous. The germline V gene encodes CDR1 MRHNA and CDR2 SNTAGT. The CDR3 sequence is 14 residues long. The CDR3 region has the DNA TGTGCCAGCAGTGAGGGCCTTTCCACAGATACGCGGTATTTT. Its translation: CASSEGLSTDTRYF.

This clone was counted ten times or more. Here the CDR3 reads CASIHEGGDFGTSLYNEQFF. The CDR3 nucleotides are TGTGCCAGCATCCACGAGGGAGGGGACTTCGGGACTAGTCTATACAATGAGCAGTTCTTC. The chain carries TRBV28 and TRBJ2-1; 8 nucleotides line up with TRBD2. The CDR3 extends over 20 amino acids. Germline trimming cut 7 bases from V and 4 bases from J; bases unmatched to any gene: 24. From germline, CDR1 is MDHEN and CDR2 SYDVKM.

This clone has at least ten counts. The rearrangement links TRBV12-5 to TRBJ1-5; 9 nucleotides agree with TRBD1. In germline, CDR1 is LGHNT, CDR2 FRNRAP. There are 15 residues in the CDR3. Unmatched junction bases numbered 8, after V lost 5 bases and J lost 6 bases. The CDR3 bases are TGTGCTAGTGGTCCACCGGGACAGGGCATTCAGCCCCAGCATTTT. Translated, it gives CASGPPGQGIQPQHF. Using reference TRBV12-5 and TRBJ1-5 for the parts outside the CDR3, the full variable domain is DARVTQTPRHKVTEMGQEVTMRCQPILGHNTVFWYRQTMMQGLELLAYFRNRAPLDDSGMPKDRFSAEMPDATLATLKIQPSEPRDSAVYFCASGPPGQGIQPQHFGDGTRLSIL.

This clone was seen at least ten times. The chain combines TRBV20-1 with TRBJ2-1, with 9 bases aligning to TRBD2. Germline V gives CDR1 DFQATT, CDR2 SNEGSKA (reference sequence). CDR3 size: 13 residues. Trimming cost V 6 bases and J 4 bases; bases outside gene matches: 4. The CDR3 loop reads CSARTSVYNEQFF. As DNA, the CDR3 is TGCAGTGCGAGGACTAGCGTATACAATGAGCAGTTCTTC.

There are many counts of this clone. The rearrangement joins TRBV28 to TRBJ2-7; TRBD2 agrees at 10 bases. V shed 5 bases, J shed 3 bases, and the junction held 10 bases outside the gene matches. CDR1 MDHEN and CDR2 SYDVKM come from the germline V gene. CDR3 size: 16 residues. CDR3 in DNA: TGTGCCAGCAGTGGAGACCCTAGCGGGAGTCACTACGAGCAGTACTTC. It yields the protein CASSGDPSGSHYEQYF.

Comments on this clone: This may be a read error: a much more frequent sequence differs by one nucleotide. This chain connects TRBV20-1 to TRBJ2-2; weak D call: TRBD2 (5 bases). The CDR3 consists of 13 residues. From germline, CDR1 is DFQATT and CDR2 SNEGSKA (reference sequence). CDR3 DNA: TGCAGTGCTAGAGACTGGAACACCGGGGAGCCGTTTTTT. It specifies CSARDWNTGEPFF.

This clone was counted at least ten times. The chain recombines TRBV24-1 with TRBJ2-3, with D perhaps matching TRBD2 (5 bases). The ends were cut back, 6 bases at V and 5 bases at J, with 17 bases in the middle. The CDR3 sequence is 15 residues long. The V gene's germline CDR1 is KGHDR and CDR2 SFDVKD. The CDR3 loop is CATSTRLGVGDTQYF. CDR3 DNA sequence: TGTGCCACCAGTACGAGGCTCGGGGTGGGAGATACGCAGTATTTT.

The chain has TRBV19 and TRBJ2-1; possibly TRBD1 or TRBD2 for D (6 bases each). The CDR3 extends over 14 amino acids. Germline CDR1 LNHDA, CDR2 SQIVND (reference sequence). V was pared by 8 bases and J by 6 bases, with 17 bases between. CDR3 nucleotide sequence: TGTGCCAGTCGGGAGAGGGGGAGGCCCAATGAGCAGTTCTTC. It codes for CASRERGRPNEQFF.

V is TRBV3-1 and J is TRBJ1-1; D is undetermined. This CDR3 is 12 amino acids long. V was clipped by 2 bases and J by 10 bases, with 11 bases between them. The germline V gene encodes CDR1 LGHDT and CDR2 YNNKEL (reference sequence). The CDR3 coding sequence is TGTGCCAGCAGCCAAATAACCCAGCCAGCTTTCTTT. It translates to CASSQITQPAFF.

This clone was picked up a small number of times. A read error may account for a junction end that differs from germline. The chain joins TRBV6-1 to TRBJ1-2; a weak D match, TRBD1 (6 bases). Per the germline V gene, CDR1 is MNHNS and CDR2 is SASEGT. The CDR3 has 14 residues. CDR3 sequence reads: CASSWIHGTTGYNF. CDR3 coding DNA: TGTGCCAGCAGTTGGATCCACGGGACAACTGGCTACAACTTC.

This clone was recorded many times. CDR3 region: CASARSYEQYF. As DNA, the CDR3 is TGTGCCAGCGCACGCTCCTACGAGCAGTACTTC. The V and J genes are TRBV6-1 and TRBJ2-7; D is unresolved. Germline CDR1 and CDR2: MNHNS and SASEGT. Trimming took 8 bases from V and 0 from J, leaving 5 bases between them. The CDR3 covers 11 residues.

This clone turned up a few times. The rearrangement uses TRBV6-1 and TRBJ1-6, with D maybe TRBD1 (5 bases). CDR1 is MNHNS and CDR2 is SASEGT in the germline V gene. The CDR3 runs to 13 residues. Trimming took 6 bases from V and 7 from J, leaving 10 bases between them. This chain's CDR3 is CASSGGANSPLHF. The CDR3 DNA reads as TGTGCCAGCAGCGGGGGTGCGAATTCACCCCTCCACTTT.

This clone was detected ten times or more. This chain uses TRBV14 with TRBJ2-7; unclear D gene. The germline V gene encodes CDR1 SGHDN and CDR2 FVKESK. CDR3 length: 15 amino acids. V shed 0 bases and J shed 6 bases, with 15 bases lying between them. The CDR3 protein is CASSQDLTGFGEQYF. The CDR3 coding sequence is TGTGCCAGCAGCCAAGATCTTACGGGTTTCGGCGAGCAGTACTTC.

Ten or more counts support this clone. J is TRBJ2-3 and V is TRBV12-5; TRBD2 agrees at 12 bases. The CDR3 covers 17 residues. Unmatched junction bases numbered 9, after V lost 5 bases and J lost 3 bases. Per germline, CDR1 LGHNT and CDR2 FRNRAP. The DNA of the CDR3 is TGTGCTAGTGGTCAACCTACACTAGCGGGAGGTACAGATACGCAGTATTTT. As protein: CASGQPTLAGGTDTQYF.

This clone was recorded at least ten times. A much larger clone differs by one base, so this may be a read error. Other DNA sequences in this specimen translate into the identical CDR3. CDR3 DNA: TGCGCCTGGAGTCGGGGACAGGGCCATTCACCCCTCCACTTT. This codes for CAWSRGQGHSPLHF. The genes are TRBV30 and TRBJ1-6; 9 bases agree with TRBD1. This CDR3 has 14 residues. Germline loops: CDR1 GTSNPN, CDR2 SVGIG (reference sequence).

Concerning this clone itself: In the same sample, other DNA sequences code for this CDR3. This chain links TRBV7-9 with TRBJ2-7; TRBD2 might be the D (5 bases). Trimming removed 5 bases from V and 2 bases from J, with 16 bases in between. This CDR3 is 15 amino acids long. Germline V lookup: CDR1 SEHNR, CDR2 FQNEAQ (reference sequence). The CDR3 nucleotides are TGTGCCAGCAGCCCCGGGGTTAGCGTGGCCTACGAGCAGTACTTC. Its translation is CASSPGVSVAYEQYF.

This clone was seen repeatedly, ten times or more. This chain links TRBV18 with TRBJ1-1, with D hard to call. V shed 2 bases and J shed 7 bases, with 11 bases lying between them. The CDR3 covers 13 residues. Germline V CDR1 and CDR2: KGHSH, LQKENI. CDR3 coding DNA: TGTGCCAGCTCACCAATTTCTAACGGTGAAGCTTTCTTT. It yields the protein CASSPISNGEAFF.

The V call is TRBV11-1, the J call TRBJ1-6, with TRBD1 as a possible D gene (5 bases). This CDR3 has 16 amino acids. Germline V gene sequence: CDR1 SGHAT, CDR2 FQDESV (reference sequence). V was pared by 4 bases and J by 4 bases, with 14 bases between. The CDR3 DNA follows: TGTGCCAGCAGCTCCAGTTATAGGGGATATAATTCACCCCTCCACTTT. This codes for CASSSSYRGYNSPLHF.

Comment on this clone: This clone may be a read error of a much larger clone one base away. Additional DNA sequences in this sample encode the identical CDR3. The J gene is TRBJ2-2, the V gene TRBV20-1, with 8 bases identical to TRBD1. V lost 4 bases, J lost 11 bases, and 12 bases stayed unmatched. The CDR3 consists of 14 residues. Germline CDR1 and CDR2: DFQATT and SNEGSKA (reference sequence). For the CDR3, the DNA is TGCAGTGCTACCACTGGACAGGGAGACGGAGAGCTGTTTTTT. Translation: CSATTGQGDGELFF.